These 32 T cell receptor beta chains were sequenced from one sample in a study of blood T cell repertoires in COVID-19. Only in-frame clones appear in the TCRdb table, and some are missing; sequencing was by immunoSEQ multiplex PCR. Here the sample spans 250,000 or so clones, under 85% being singletons. Sequenced: peripheral blood. These receptors were collected from a man aged 25 to 40 who had recovered from COVID-19.

Concerning this clone: The same CDR3 can be traced to other DNA sequences in this sample. The rearrangement uses TRBV7-9 and TRBJ2-3, with 8 bases matching TRBD1. CDR3 length: 15 residues. The V gene end was trimmed by 3 bases and the J gene end by 0 bases; junction bases not matched to a gene: 2. Looked up from germline, CDR1 is SEHNR and CDR2 is FQNEAQ (reference sequence). DNA for the CDR3: TGTGCCAGCAGCTTCGACAGGGGCAGCACAGATACGCAGTATTTT. It specifies CASSFDRGSTDTQYF. Filled out from reference TRBV7-9 and TRBJ2-3, the complete variable domain reads DTGVSQNPRHKITKRGQNVTFRCDPISEHNRLYWYRQTLGQGPEFLTYFQNEAQLEKSRLLSDRFSAERPKGSFSTLEIQRTEQGDSAMYLCASSFDRGSTDTQYFGPGTRLTVL.

The rearrangement joins TRBV6-1 to TRBJ2-3; D may be TRBD2 (6 bases). The germline V and J ends were trimmed by 1 base and 1 base, with 15 bases remaining between them. Germline-derived CDR1 and CDR2 are MNHNS and SASEGT. This CDR3 region has 17 residues. The CDR3 loop is CASSEGLARYRTDTQYF. The CDR3 coding sequence is TGTGCCAGCAGTGAAGGGCTAGCGAGATATCGCACAGATACGCAGTATTTT.

The chain couples TRBV4-1 to TRBJ1-6; TRBD1 aligns across 8 bases. This CDR3 is built from 16 residues. Losses at the gene ends were 0 bases for V and 8 bases for J; bases not matched to a gene: 6. Per the germline V gene, CDR1 is MGHRA and CDR2 is YSYEKL. The CDR3 DNA reads TGCGCCAGCAGCCAAGACCCGAGACAGGGGTATTCACCCCTCCACTTT. It is translated as CASSQDPRQGYSPLHF.

The V gene is TRBV19, the J gene TRBJ1-4; TRBD1 is a possible D gene (6 bases). CDR3 length: 17 amino acids. With 3 bases removed from V and 3 bases from J, the gap between germline ends came to 17 bases. Germline loops: CDR1 LNHDA, CDR2 SQIVND (reference sequence). CDR3 sequence reads: CASSISLNRAPNEKLFF. CDR3 nucleotides: TGTGCCAGTAGTATCTCCCTTAACAGGGCTCCTAATGAAAAACTGTTTTTT.

A few counts support this clone. This chain links TRBV4-1 with TRBJ2-3; TRBD2 aligns across 7 bases. CDR1 and CDR2 from the germline V gene are MGHRA and YSYEKL. J was trimmed by 4 bases and V by 2 bases; bases with no gene match: 0. The CDR3 runs 13 residues. The CDR3 DNA sequence: TGCGCCAGCAGCCAAACTAGCGCAGATACGCAGTATTTT. It translates to CASSQTSADTQYF.

The chain links TRBV5-6 to TRBJ2-3; D is uncertain. V lost 4 bases and J lost 0, with 12 bases in between. The CDR3 covers 15 residues. CDR1 SGHDT and CDR2 YYEEEE come from the germline V gene. DNA of the CDR3: TGTGCCAGCAGCCCCCTGGCTCCTAGCACAGATACGCAGTATTTT. It is translated as CASSPLAPSTDTQYF.

This clone appeared a single time. The chain employs TRBV4-2 and TRBJ2-2; a weak D match, TRBD1 (7 bases). This CDR3 is built from 16 residues. CDR1 is LGHNA, CDR2 YNFKEQ, per germline. V was cut by 1 base and J by 2 bases, with 11 bases left in between. As DNA, the CDR3 is TGTGCCAGCAGCCAAGCAGGGGGAGGAAACACCGGGGAGCTGTTTTTT. Protein product: CASSQAGGGNTGELFF.

This clone was detected only once. This rearrangement joins TRBV28 to TRBJ1-2; TRBD1 matches 11 bases. Germline V CDR1 and CDR2: MDHEN, SYDVKM. This CDR3 contains 13 residues. The trim removed 6 bases at V and 8 bases at J, leaving 5 bases unmatched. CDR3 DNA sequence: TGTGCCAGCAGCAAGGGACAGGGGGGAGGCTACACCTTC. Translating it yields CASSKGQGGGYTF.

V gene TRBV27 combines with J gene TRBJ2-1; TRBD2 is a possible D gene (5 bases). V was pared by 3 bases and J by 0 bases, with 6 bases between. This CDR3 is 14 amino acids long. CDR1 and CDR2 (germline): MNHEY, SMNVEV (reference sequence). CDR3: CASSFGSSYNEQFF. As DNA, the CDR3 is TGTGCCAGCAGTTTTGGGAGCTCCTACAATGAGCAGTTCTTC.

The chain recombines TRBV6-5 with TRBJ1-1, with no clear D. The CDR3 extends over 14 amino acids. Germline V lookup: CDR1 MNHEY, CDR2 SVGAGI. V lost 6 bases and J 0 bases, leaving 11 bases between the germline ends. Here the CDR3 reads CASRTYRMNTEAFF. DNA for the CDR3: TGTGCCAGCAGGACCTACAGAATGAACACTGAAGCTTTCTTT.

In regard to this clone: The sample contains more than one DNA sequence encoding this CDR3. The CDR3 sequence: CASSQDLVNQPQHF. CDR3 nucleotide sequence: TGTGCCAGCAGCCAAGACTTAGTAAATCAGCCCCAGCATTTT. V and J are TRBV3-1 (or the pseudogene TRBV3-2) and TRBJ1-5; no definite D call. V lost 0 bases and J 4 bases, leaving 7 bases between the germline ends. CDR3 length: 14 amino acids. Germline values: CDR1 LGHDT, CDR2 YNNKEL (reference sequence).

DNA of the CDR3: TGTGCCACCAGTGATTTTGCTAGGGGGGGTGACAATGAGCAGTTCTTC. Protein sequence: CATSDFARGGDNEQFF. The chain joins TRBV24-1 to TRBJ2-1, with D tentatively TRBD2 (7 bases). Germline values: CDR1 KGHDR, CDR2 SFDVKD. The CDR3 is 16 residues long. The V end was cut by 1 base, the J end by 5 bases, with 14 bases between.

The chain employs TRBV28 and TRBJ1-5, with 9 bases identical to TRBD1. Germline V CDR1 and CDR2: MDHEN, SYDVKM. The CDR3 runs 15 residues. V shed 6 bases and J 2 bases; nucleotides not matched to a gene: 5. CDR3 in amino acids: CASRVQGAGNQPQHF. The DNA of the CDR3 is TGTGCCAGCAGGGTACAGGGGGCGGGCAATCAGCCCCAGCATTTT.

The chain employs TRBV19 and TRBJ2-1; 8 nucleotides match TRBD2. CDR3 length: 16 residues. Germline loops: CDR1 LNHDA, CDR2 SQIVND (reference sequence). With V trimmed by 5 bases and J by 1 base, 7 bases remained unmatched. The CDR3 sequence is CASSDIAGSSYNEQFF. CDR3 bases: TGTGCCAGTAGTGACATAGCGGGGTCGTCCTACAATGAGCAGTTCTTC.

This clone turned up a few times. The V call is TRBV5-1, the J call TRBJ1-2; D is perhaps TRBD1 (5 bases). The CDR3 is 12 amino acids. CDR1 and CDR2 (germline): SGHRS, YFSETQ. Trimming took off 4 bases at V and 4 bases at J, with 8 bases between the two ends. CDR3 sequence reads: CASSPGGYGYTF. CDR3 DNA: TGCGCCAGCAGCCCGGGGGGCTATGGCTACACCTTC. Full variable domain (rest looked up from reference TRBV5-1 and TRBJ1-2): KAGVTQTPRYLIKTRGQQVTLSCSPISGHRSVSWYQQTPGQGLQFLFEYFSETQRNKGNFPGRFSGRQFSNSRSEMNVSTLELGDSALYLCASSPGGYGYTFGSGTRLTVV.

The V gene is TRBV7-9, the J gene TRBJ1-5; the match to TRBD1 covers 8 bases. V shed 4 bases, J shed 5 bases, and the junction held 7 bases outside the gene matches. Germline V gene data show CDR1 as SEHNR and CDR2 as FQNEAQ (reference sequence). The CDR3 has 15 amino acids. The CDR3 is CASSSAGTGYQPQHF. CDR3 sequence (DNA): TGTGCCAGCAGCTCGGCCGGGACAGGATATCAGCCCCAGCATTTT.

The chain employs TRBV9 and TRBJ2-7, with 13 positions matching TRBD2. Germline CDR1 reads SGDLS; CDR2 reads YYNGEE. The V and J ends lost 3 bases and 5 bases, in that order; junction bases with no gene match: 2. The CDR3 contains 14 residues. DNA for the CDR3: TGTGCCAGCAGCGAAGGACTAGCGGGGGACGAGCAGTACTTC. Protein product: CASSEGLAGDEQYF.

The chain combines TRBV19 with TRBJ1-1; 9 nucleotides agree with TRBD1. Germline CDR1 reads LNHDA; CDR2 reads SQIVND (reference sequence). This CDR3 comprises 14 residues. V shed 4 bases, J shed 1 base, and the junction held 1 base outside the gene matches. The CDR3 DNA is TGTGCCAGTAGTAGGGACAGGGCGAACACTGAAGCTTTCTTT. Protein: CASSRDRANTEAFF.

The rearrangement joins TRBV21-1 to TRBJ2-7; TRBD2, the table's D call, lacks a check against the DNA. TRBV21-1 is given as a pseudogene. This CDR3 has 14 amino acids. The CDR3 nucleotides are TGTGCCAGCAGCAATTCGATTGAGCCTTGGGAGCAGTACGTC. Its translation is CASSNSIEPWEQYV.

This clone was found a few times. The V gene is TRBV18, the J gene TRBJ2-7; 9 nucleotides agree with TRBD1. Trimming at V came to 3 bases and at J to 6 bases, leaving 6 bases not matched to a gene. Germline V lookup: CDR1 KGHSH, CDR2 LQKENI. The CDR3 is 14 amino acids. In DNA, the CDR3 is TGTGCCAGCTCACCCGGACAGGGGAAACTCGAGCAGTACTTC. Its translation is CASSPGQGKLEQYF.

J is TRBJ1-2 and V is TRBV13; 8 nucleotides line up with TRBD1. Unmatched junction bases numbered 15, after V lost 5 bases and J lost 1 base. Germline V gene lookup returns CDR1 PRHDT and CDR2 FYEKMQ (reference sequence). The CDR3 consists of 18 residues. The CDR3 spells CASSRDRPTLIVNYGYTF. The CDR3 DNA is TGTGCCAGCAGCAGGGACAGGCCGACTTTAATAGTTAACTATGGCTACACCTTC.

The V call is TRBV5-1, the J call TRBJ2-7; the D gene is possibly TRBD1 (5 bases). V lost 1 base to trimming and J lost 1 base, with 6 bases between them. Looked up from germline, CDR1 is SGHRS and CDR2 is YFSETQ. This CDR3 comprises 13 residues. CDR3 loop: CASSLQGSYEQYF. The CDR3 DNA reads TGCGCCAGCAGCTTGCAGGGTTCCTACGAGCAGTACTTC.

This clone was found a few times. The chain combines TRBV19 with TRBJ2-2; possibly TRBD2 for D (6 bases). This CDR3 spans 15 amino acids. V shed 7 bases and J shed 4 bases, with 16 bases lying between them. Germline loops: CDR1 LNHDA, CDR2 SQIVND (reference sequence). The CDR3 sequence: CASIQNRGFTGELFF. CDR3 sequence (DNA): TGTGCCAGTATCCAAAACCGGGGGTTCACCGGGGAGCTGTTTTTT.

The rearrangement uses TRBV29-1 and TRBJ2-2; D uncertain. Trimming left V 4 bases short and J 2 bases short, with 11 bases between. The CDR3 is 14 residues long. CDR1 and CDR2 from the germline V gene are SQVTM and ANQGSEA. CDR3: CSVVWQKNTGELFF. The CDR3 coding sequence is TGCAGCGTTGTCTGGCAGAAAAACACCGGGGAGCTGTTTTTT.

The chain recombines TRBV15 with TRBJ1-2; D not certain. From germline, CDR1 is LNHNV and CDR2 YYDKDF (reference sequence). The CDR3 length is 14 residues. V lost 0 bases, J lost 8 bases, and 13 bases lay in between. CDR3 sequence: CATSRDLLPWGYTF. The CDR3, as DNA: TGTGCCACCAGCAGAGATTTACTGCCCTGGGGCTACACCTTC. Drawing the rest from reference TRBV15 and TRBJ1-2, the complete variable domain is DAMVIQNPRYQVTQFGKPVTLSCSQTLNHNVMYWYQQKSSQAPKLLFHYYDKDFNNEADTPDNFQSRRPNTSFCFLDIRSPGLGDTAMYLCATSRDLLPWGYTFGSGTRLTVV.

The rearrangement links TRBV9 to TRBJ2-5; 9 bases line up with TRBD2. The J segment lost 6 bases and the V segment lost 0 bases, leaving 6 bases of the junction unmatched. The length of the CDR3 is 15 residues. Germline values: CDR1 SGDLS, CDR2 YYNGEE. This CDR3 reads CASSVGLAGVQTQYF. CDR3 nucleotides: TGTGCCAGCAGCGTAGGGTTAGCGGGGGTTCAGACCCAGTACTTC.

The rearrangement uses TRBV9 and TRBJ1-3, with a tentative D call TRBD1 (5 bases). The V end lost 0 bases, the J end lost 0 bases, and 10 bases lay between the germline ends. The CDR3 has 16 amino acids. The germline V gene encodes CDR1 SGDLS and CDR2 YYNGEE. The CDR3 sequence: CASSVGGADSGNTIYF. CDR3 coding DNA: TGTGCCAGCAGCGTAGGCGGGGCCGACTCTGGAAACACCATATATTTT. Combining the CDR3 with reference TRBV9 and TRBJ1-3 gives the whole variable domain DSGVTQTPKHLITATGQRVTLRCSPRSGDLSVYWYQQSLDQGLQFLIQYYNGEERAKGNILERFSAQQFPDLHSELNLSSLELGDSALYFCASSVGGADSGNTIYFGEGSWLTVV.

This clone was counted once. The chain uses TRBV9 and TRBJ2-7, with D possibly being TRBD2 (5 bases). V lost 0 bases to trimming and J lost 5 bases, with 12 bases between them. CDR3 size: 14 residues. Germline V gene lookup returns CDR1 SGDLS and CDR2 YYNGEE. CDR3 region: CASSVEASMHEQYF. In DNA form, the CDR3 reads TGTGCCAGCAGCGTAGAGGCTAGCATGCACGAGCAGTACTTC.

The chain couples TRBV2 to TRBJ2-6, with 8 positions matching TRBD1. CDR1 is SNHLY, CDR2 FYNNEI, per germline. The junction had 6 bases not matched to a gene; V was cut back by 5 bases and J by 0 bases. This CDR3 is built from 17 residues. CDR3 region: CASSTGTGSSGANVLTF. CDR3 nucleotides: TGTGCCAGCAGTACCGGGACAGGCTCCTCTGGGGCCAACGTCCTGACTTTC. The entire variable domain, with the rest obtained from reference TRBV2 and TRBJ2-6, is as follows: EPEVTQTPSHQVTQMGQEVILRCVPISNHLYFYWYRQILGQKVEFLVSFYNNEISEKSEIFDDQFSVERPDGSNFTLKIRSTKLEDSAMYFCASSTGTGSSGANVLTFGAGSRLTVL.

This chain links TRBV19 with TRBJ2-1; TRBD2 agrees at 8 bases. V dropped 1 base and J dropped 5; count of bases not matched to a gene: 7. The CDR3 totals 16 residues. The germline V gene has CDR1 LNHDA and CDR2 SQIVND (reference sequence). CDR3 residues: CASSIVQRGYNNEQFF. CDR3 DNA sequence: TGTGCCAGTAGTATAGTGCAGCGGGGGTACAACAATGAGCAGTTCTTC.

This rearrangement joins TRBV19 to TRBJ2-5; possible D gene TRBD1, 5 bases. The CDR3 spans 15 residues. Germline V gene lookup returns CDR1 LNHDA and CDR2 SQIVND (reference sequence). V was pared by 6 bases and J by 1 base, with 15 bases between. DNA for the CDR3: TGTGCCAGTAGCCAATACCGACAGCCCCAAGAGACCCAGTACTTC. Protein product: CASSQYRQPQETQYF.

The rearrangement uses TRBV25-1 and TRBJ1-2; D gene unclear. The CDR3 consists of 15 residues. Deletions cut 0 bases from V and 0 bases from J, with 8 bases between. Germline V gives CDR1 MGHDK, CDR2 SYGVNS. The CDR3 loop reads CASSEYATSNYGYTF. Here the CDR3 DNA reads TGTGCCAGCAGTGAATATGCAACATCTAACTATGGCTACACCTTC.